This T cell receptor beta chain emerged from a study of blood T cell repertoires in COVID-19. Study summary: Specimens from acute and convalescent COVID-19 originated in the United States, Italy and Spain. In each case, the material was cDNA or gDNA derived from T cells, B-cell-depleted T cells, or PBMCs.

As originally analysed: By means of reference gene primer amplification, nucleated cell counts were estimated. Some clones are missing from TCRdb's copy, which holds only in-frame ones; the method was immunoSEQ multiplex PCR. V and J calls and clone size come straight from that table; D and trimming were deduced from the DNA. In the table there are under 95,000 clones, about 83% of which are singletons. The sequenced sample consisted of peripheral blood. This sequence was found in a man aged 55 to 70 with acute or convalescent COVID-19.

The CDR3 DNA reads TGTGCCACCAGCAGAGAGGGGAGGCAGGGCGGTACGCAGTATTTT. Protein product: CATSREGRQGGTQYF. The chain couples TRBV15 to TRBJ2-3; a possible D gene is TRBD2 (6 bases). CDR3 length: 15 residues. Germline assignment: CDR1 LNHNV and CDR2 YYDKDF (reference sequence). Trimming left V 0 bases short and J 8 bases short, with 15 bases between.